These T cell receptor beta chains were read from a single sample in a study of blood T cell repertoires in COVID-19. TCRdb keeps only in-frame clones here, not all; method: immunoSEQ multiplex PCR. The profile shows around 260,000 clones, 86% of them singletons. The specimen was peripheral blood. These receptors all come from a young man with active or convalescent COVID-19. CDR3s include the opening cysteine and the closing phenylalanine or tryptophan. A D gene is named only where the DNA matches it firmly. Not all rows give a size; the values are once, few, many and, for expanded clones, a class.

clone_size,v_call,j_call,d_call,cdr3_length,cdr3_nt,cdr3_aa
medium-sized,TRBV19,TRBJ2-7,TRBD2,15,TGTGCCAGTAGTATGGAGACTAGCGGGACCTACGAGCAGTACTTC,CASSMETSGTYEQYF
NA,TRBV5-1,TRBJ2-5,TRBD2,14,TGCGCCAGCAGCTTGACTAGCGGGGGGGAGACCCAGTACTTC,CASSLTSGGETQYF
NA,TRBV9,TRBJ2-7,TRBD1,15,TGTGCCAGCAGCGAAGCCGGGACAGGGGTCTACGAGCAGTACTTC,CASSEAGTGVYEQYF
NA,TRBV9,TRBJ2-7,TRBD2,15,TGTGCCAGCAGCGTTGGGACTAGCGGGTCCTACGAGCAGTACTTC,CASSVGTSGSYEQYF
NA,TRBV5-1,TRBJ2-1,NA,16,TGCGCCAGCAGCTTGGGGCTAGACGCTATGTACAATGAGCAGTTCTTC,CASSLGLDAMYNEQFF
NA,TRBV19,TRBJ1-6,NA,15,TGTGCCAGTAGTCCCAAAAGAACAGGGCCGAGTCGCCTCCACTTT,CASSPKRTGPSRLHF
NA,TRBV27,TRBJ1-6,TRBD1,17,TGTGCCAGCAGTTTAATGGGGGGGACAGGGGGCGGCTCACCCCTCCACTTT,CASSLMGGTGGGSPLHF
NA,TRBV5-3,TRBJ2-7,NA,14,TGTGCCAGAAGCCCATACCCAGGGATTTCCGAGCAGTACTTC,CARSPYPGISEQYF
NA,TRBV27,TRBJ1-1,NA,16,TGTGCCAGCAGTTCAACCCCCGGGGATTGGGATACTGAAGCTTTCTTT,CASSSTPGDWDTEAFF
NA,TRBV12-3/TRBV12-4,TRBJ1-2,TRBD1,13,TGTGCCAGCAGACGGGACAGGGAAGAAGGCTACACCTTC,CASRRDREEGYTF
NA,TRBV6-5,TRBJ1-1,NA,16,TGTGCCAGCAGTTCGGAGGTTCGGCGTACCTTGGGTGAAGCTTTCTTT,CASSSEVRRTLGEAFF
NA,TRBV11-2,TRBJ2-7,NA,15,TGTGCCAGCAGCTTAGTTTTAACCCGCGCCTACGAGCAGTACTTC,CASSLVLTRAYEQYF
NA,TRBV20-1,TRBJ2-7,NA,15,TGCAGTGCTAGTAGGCGTGCCGGGGTAGCCTACGAGCAGTACTTC,CSASRRAGVAYEQYF
NA,TRBV6-5,TRBJ1-2,NA,13,TGTGCCAGCAATTACACCCCCCTGGAGGGCTACACCTTC,CASNYTPLEGYTF
once,TRBV29-1,TRBJ1-4,NA,13,TGCAGCGTTGGTGGAGGAACTAATGAAAAACTGTTTTTT,CSVGGGTNEKLFF
NA,TRBV7-2,TRBJ1-1,NA,15,TGTGCCAGCAGTTTCCTCGGACAGACGAACACTGAAGCTTTCTTT,CASSFLGQTNTEAFF
NA,TRBV7-2,TRBJ1-5,NA,15,TGTGCCAGCAGCCAGACACCTTCGGGCGGGCAGCCCCAGCATTTT,CASSQTPSGGQPQHF
NA,TRBV4-1,TRBJ2-5,TRBD2,16,TGCGCCAGCAGCCCCCCGATGCCAGCGGGGGTGGAGACCCAGTACTTC,CASSPPMPAGVETQYF
NA,TRBV11-2,TRBJ2-7,TRBD2,15,TGTGCCAGCAGCACAACTAGCGGCCCCTCCTACGAGCAGTACTTC,CASSTTSGPSYEQYF
NA,TRBV5-1,TRBJ2-3,TRBD1,15,TGCGCCAGCAGCTTGGGGGGACAGGGGGCAGATACGCAGTATTTT,CASSLGGQGADTQYF
NA,TRBV5-4,TRBJ2-1,TRBD2,15,TGTGCCAGCAGCTTCACGACTAGCGGGGCACGGGGGCAGTTCTTC,CASSFTTSGARGQFF
NA,TRBV4-3,TRBJ1-1,NA,15,TGCGCCAGCAGCTACCGTCGGGGAAGTGGCACTGAAGCTTTCTTT,CASSYRRGSGTEAFF
NA,TRBV18,TRBJ2-5,NA,15,TGTGCCAGCTCGCCCGGGCCAGGGAAGGTGGAGACCCAGTACTTC,CASSPGPGKVETQYF
few,TRBV10-2,TRBJ1-1,NA,16,TGCGCCAGCAGTGAGCCATCCTACAGGGAAAGGACTGAAGCTTTCTTT,CASSEPSYRERTEAFF
NA,TRBV5-4,TRBJ1-6,TRBD1,12,TGTGCCAGCAGGGGACAGGGGGGGACCCTCCACTTT,CASRGQGGTLHF
NA,TRBV5-6,TRBJ1-6,NA,13,TGTGCCAGCAGCCGGCGGCGAGAATCACCCCTCCACTTT,CASSRRRESPLHF
NA,TRBV4-1,TRBJ1-6,TRBD1,17,TGCGCCAGCAGCCAAGTAGGTTTAATGACAGGGAGCTCACCCCTCCACTTT,CASSQVGLMTGSSPLHF
NA,TRBV7-2,TRBJ2-1,NA,13,TGTGCCAGCAGCTTAGAACTCCACAATGAGCAGTTCTTC,CASSLELHNEQFF
few,TRBV4-3,TRBJ2-5,NA,16,TGCGCCAGCAGCCAAGATGCGGGCAGGGGAGGGAAGACCCAGTACTTC,CASSQDAGRGGKTQYF
NA,TRBV11-2,TRBJ2-1,TRBD2,13,TGTGCCAGCAGCTTGGGGACTAGGAATGAGCAGTTCTTC,CASSLGTRNEQFF
NA,TRBV4-3,TRBJ1-4,NA,15,TGCGCCAGCAGCCAAGCGGGGTATACTAATGAAAAACTGTTTTTT,CASSQAGYTNEKLFF
NA,TRBV4-3,TRBJ2-1,TRBD1,15,TGCGCCAGCAGCCAAATTCGGGACAGGGAGAATGAGCAGTTCTTC,CASSQIRDRENEQFF
few,TRBV7-9,TRBJ1-5,NA,16,TGTGCCAGCAGCTTATACGAGGGCGGGATCAATCAGCCCCAGCATTTT,CASSLYEGGINQPQHF
NA,TRBV27,TRBJ2-1,NA,14,TGTGCCAGCAGTCCGGGGAGTAGTTCCAATGAGCAGTTCTTC,CASSPGSSSNEQFF
NA,TRBV10-3,TRBJ2-1,TRBD1,13,TGTGCCACCGCAGGGGGCTCCTACAATGAGCAGTTCTTC,CATAGGSYNEQFF
NA,TRBV7-3,TRBJ2-3,TRBD2,16,TGTGCCAGCAGCCCTGGACTAGCGGGGAGCACAGATACGCAGTATTTT,CASSPGLAGSTDTQYF
NA,TRBV5-4,TRBJ1-1,NA,14,TGTGCCAGCAGCTTGGCTGACATGAACACTGAAGCTTTCTTT,CASSLADMNTEAFF
few,TRBV11-2,TRBJ1-1,NA,14,TGTGCCAGCAGCCCCTTCCTTCCGGACACTGAAGCTTTCTTT,CASSPFLPDTEAFF